This entry lists 12 T cell receptor beta chains sequenced from one sample in a study of shared clonotypes between healthy human individuals. Assay: immunoSEQ multiplex PCR; the TCRdb copy retains only in-frame clones and omits some. The data show roughly 2,300,000 clones, with 80% to 95% seen just once and 0.37% held by the top ten. Sequenced input: naive CD4+ T cells from PBMCs. Documented subset: CD45RA+ positively selected. Receptors were obtained from a man aged 18 to 30 in good health. Some clones in this sample may be carry-over from other donors' samples.

V and J are TRBV5-6 and TRBJ2-1; 14 nucleotides align to TRBD2. Germline lookup yields CDR1 SGHDT and CDR2 YYEEEE. V trimming: 5 bases; J trimming: 6 bases; junction bases outside the gene matches: 1. CDR3 length: 14 residues. CDR3 sequence reads: CASRGTSGSNEQFF. The DNA for the CDR3 is TGTGCCAGCAGGGGGACTAGCGGGAGCAATGAGCAGTTCTTC.

J is TRBJ1-5 and V is TRBV30, with D possibly being TRBD1 (6 bases). This CDR3 comprises 14 residues. V was pared by 0 bases and J by 6 bases, with 12 bases between. CDR1 and CDR2 from the germline V gene are GTSNPN and SVGIG (reference sequence). The CDR3: CAWSVLGGFQPQHF. In DNA, the CDR3 is TGTGCCTGGAGTGTATTAGGGGGTTTTCAGCCCCAGCATTTT.

This clone was observed once. This chain joins TRBV2 and TRBJ2-3; 16 positions match TRBD2. V lost 6 bases and J lost 6; bases outside the gene matches: 6. This CDR3 comprises 16 residues. CDR1 SNHLY and CDR2 FYNNEI come from the germline V gene. The CDR3 DNA is TGTGCCAGCAGGAAGGGACTAGCGGGAGGGCAGGATACGCAGTATTTT. Translated: CASRKGLAGGQDTQYF.

This clone was counted a few times. V and J are TRBV9 and TRBJ1-1; 7 bases match TRBD1. V shed 4 bases, J shed 8 bases, and the junction held 5 bases outside the gene matches. The CDR3 is 12 amino acids. Per germline, CDR1 SGDLS and CDR2 YYNGEE. The CDR3 sequence: CASSTPGQEAFF. The CDR3 coding sequence is TGTGCCAGCAGCACGCCGGGACAGGAAGCTTTCTTT.

This chain connects TRBV18 to TRBJ2-2; 8 positions agree with TRBD1. Germline loops: CDR1 KGHSH, CDR2 LQKENI. This CDR3 spans 13 amino acids. With 5 bases clipped from V and 6 bases from J, the junction kept 2 bases outside the gene matches. CDR3 in amino acids: CASSDRGAGELFF. The CDR3 nucleotides read TGTGCCAGCTCAGACAGGGGAGCCGGGGAGCTGTTTTTT.

The gene calls are TRBV28 and TRBJ2-1; either TRBD1 or TRBD2 may supply D (5 bases each). CDR1 is MDHEN, CDR2 SYDVKM, per germline. Trimming took off 2 bases at V and 7 bases at J, with 12 bases between the two ends. CDR3 length: 14 residues. CDR3 DNA: TGTGCCAGCAGTTTAGGGGGAATGGTGAATGAGCAGTTCTTC. As protein: CASSLGGMVNEQFF.

This clone was picked up one time. CDR3 residues: CASSLSGVDSYNEQFF. The CDR3, as DNA: TGTGCCAGCAGTTTATCGGGGGTTGACTCCTACAATGAGCAGTTCTTC. V gene TRBV27 combines with J gene TRBJ2-1; D is perhaps TRBD1 or TRBD2 (5 bases each). The V and J ends lost 0 bases and 0 bases respectively, with 9 bases between them. This CDR3 is 16 amino acids long. Germline loops: CDR1 MNHEY, CDR2 SMNVEV (reference sequence).

This chain links TRBV5-4 with TRBJ2-3, with TRBD1 identical over 7 bases. With 1 base clipped from V and 4 bases from J, the junction kept 6 bases outside the gene matches. The CDR3 has 15 residues. The germline V gene has CDR1 SGHNT and CDR2 YYREEE (reference sequence). The CDR3 sequence is CASSLTPQGADTQYF. In DNA, the CDR3 is TGTGCCAGCAGCTTGACGCCCCAGGGGGCAGATACGCAGTATTTT.

V and J are TRBV28 and TRBJ2-5, with D perhaps TRBD1 or TRBD2 (6 bases each). Looked up from germline, CDR1 is MDHEN and CDR2 is SYDVKM. V was pared by 4 bases and J by 4 bases, with 16 bases between. The CDR3 has 15 amino acids. CDR3 in amino acids: CASSYSIGGPETQYF. DNA for the CDR3: TGTGCCAGCAGTTATTCTATTGGGGGGCCAGAGACCCAGTACTTC.

The V and J genes are TRBV19 and TRBJ2-5; 7 nucleotides agree with TRBD1. The germline gives CDR1 LNHDA, CDR2 SQIVND (reference sequence). Unmatched junction bases numbered 14, after V lost 5 bases and J lost 5 bases. There are 16 residues in the CDR3. As DNA, the CDR3 is TGTGCCAGTAGTCCCTGGGACAGCCAACGGGGTGAGACCCAGTACTTC. This gives the protein CASSPWDSQRGETQYF.

J is TRBJ1-4 and V is TRBV6-1; D unresolved. Trimming took off 2 bases at V and 8 bases at J, with 12 bases between the two ends. Germline CDR1 is MNHNS and CDR2 is SASEGT. The CDR3 covers 14 residues. The CDR3 spells CASSETRTREKLFF. As DNA, the CDR3 is TGTGCCAGCAGTGAAACCCGGACCAGGGAAAAACTGTTTTTT.

This clone was detected only once. Additional DNA sequences in this sample encode the identical CDR3. The gene calls are TRBV28 and TRBJ1-2; 9 positions match TRBD1. The CDR3 length is 13 residues. The V gene end was trimmed by 2 bases and the J gene end by 8 bases; junction bases not matched to a gene: 3. Germline V gives CDR1 MDHEN, CDR2 SYDVKM. CDR3 sequence: CASSLRTGDGYTF. Here the CDR3 DNA reads TGTGCCAGCAGTTTAAGGACAGGGGACGGCTACACCTTC.